These 23 T cell receptor beta chains came from one sample sequenced in a study of OX40 agonist ivuxolimab in advanced cancers. Here immunoSEQ multiplex PCR was the method, and the copy in TCRdb shows in-frame clones only, minus some. The sample lists around 19,000 clones; around nine tenths were seen once. This specimen consisted of CD4+ or CD8+ T cells sorted from blood, obtained in a trial of the OX40 agonist ivuxolimab. These receptors were obtained from an adult with an advanced solid tumor such as melanoma, head and neck, liver or kidney cancer.

V and J are TRBV6-5 and TRBJ1-1; the match to TRBD1 covers 7 bases. CDR1 and CDR2 (germline): MNHEY, SVGAGI. The CDR3 consists of 15 residues. The V and J ends lost 4 bases and 6 bases, in that order; junction bases with no gene match: 11. CDR3 sequence: CASSSPDRLGAEAFF. For the CDR3, the DNA is TGTGCCAGCAGTTCTCCGGACAGGCTGGGCGCTGAAGCTTTCTTT.

The V call is TRBV29-1, the J call TRBJ2-3; D not certain. This CDR3 comprises 14 residues. Germline V gene lookup returns CDR1 SQVTM and CDR2 ANQGSEA. Trimming shortened V by 8 bases and J by 4 bases, and 19 bases separated the two germline ends. The DNA of the CDR3 is TGCAGCCTTCGCCCTGGCCCCGTACCAGATACGCAGTATTTT. This encodes CSLRPGPVPDTQYF.

This clone has a single count. V and J are TRBV5-6 and TRBJ2-5; 7 nucleotides match TRBD1. V was pared by 0 bases and J by 3 bases, with 8 bases of the junction left unmatched. Germline CDR1 is SGHDT and CDR2 is YYEEEE. The CDR3 extends over 16 amino acids. The CDR3 region has the DNA TGTGCCAGCAGCTTGGGCCAGGGGGAAGCGGAAGAGACCCAGTACTTC. Translating gives CASSLGQGEAEETQYF.

This chain connects TRBV29-1 to TRBJ1-1; no clear D gene. With 6 bases removed from V and 7 bases from J, the gap between germline ends came to 12 bases. The CDR3 totals 11 residues. CDR1 is SQVTM and CDR2 is ANQGSEA in the germline V gene. CDR3 protein: CSVAGFGEAFF. CDR3 bases: TGCAGCGTGGCTGGGTTTGGTGAAGCTTTCTTT. Full variable domain (remainder filled in from reference TRBV29-1 and TRBJ1-1): SAVISQKPSRDICQRGTSLTIQCQVDSQVTMMFWYRQQPGQSLTLIATANQGSEATYESGFVIDKFPISRPNLTFSTLTVSNMSPEDSSIYLCSVAGFGEAFFGQGTRLTVV.

CDR3 residues: CASSILVQALNYGYTF. CDR3 sequence (DNA): TGTGCCAGTAGTATACTCGTACAGGCGCTTAACTATGGCTACACCTTC. The chain recombines TRBV19 with TRBJ1-2; D may be TRBD1 (5 bases). The CDR3 is made up of 16 amino acids. Germline-derived CDR1 and CDR2 are LNHDA and SQIVND (reference sequence). V was pared by 2 bases and J by 1 base, with 14 bases between.

There are a few counts of this clone. The V call is TRBV10-3, the J call TRBJ2-7, with D uncertain. Trimming removed 10 bases from V and 0 bases from J, with 7 bases in between. Germline assignment: CDR1 ENHRY and CDR2 SYGVKD. This CDR3 spans 11 amino acids. CDR3 nucleotides: TGTGCCACCTCAGGCTCCTACGAGCAGTACTTC. Translating it yields CATSGSYEQYF.

J is TRBJ2-3 and V is TRBV7-9; 10 bases are shared with TRBD2. The V gene's germline CDR1 is SEHNR and CDR2 FQNEAQ (reference sequence). The CDR3 consists of 17 residues. Germline trimming cut 5 bases from V and 1 base from J; bases unmatched to any gene: 9. Written as DNA, the CDR3 is TGTGCCAGCAGCACAACAACTAGCGGGGTTGGCACAGATACGCAGTATTTT. Encoded protein: CASSTTTSGVGTDTQYF. The entire variable domain, with the rest obtained from reference TRBV7-9 and TRBJ2-3, is as follows: DTGVSQNPRHKITKRGQNVTFRCDPISEHNRLYWYRQTLGQGPEFLTYFQNEAQLEKSRLLSDRFSAERPKGSFSTLEIQRTEQGDSAMYLCASSTTTSGVGTDTQYFGPGTRLTVL.

This chain links TRBV29-1 with TRBJ2-7; D perhaps matches TRBD2 (5 bases). Trimming left V 3 bases short and J 0 bases short, with 9 bases between. Germline V gene data show CDR1 as SQVTM and CDR2 as ANQGSEA. CDR3 size: 13 residues. CDR3 residues: CSVEAGGSYEQYF. DNA for the CDR3: TGCAGCGTTGAGGCGGGCGGCTCCTACGAGCAGTACTTC.

The DNA for the CDR3 is TGTGCCATCAGTGTAGGTCAGGGGGTCTACGAGCAGTACTTC. This translates into CAISVGQGVYEQYF. The V and J genes are TRBV10-3 and TRBJ2-7; 7 bases align to TRBD1. From germline, CDR1 is ENHRY and CDR2 SYGVKD. V gave up 4 bases and J gave up 3 bases; unmatched junction bases: 6. The CDR3 consists of 14 residues.

In nucleotides, the CDR3 is TGTGCCAGCAGCTTAAGGGACAGGGGGCTTGGTTCACCCCTCCACTTT. It is translated as CASSLRDRGLGSPLHF. The chain employs TRBV7-2 and TRBJ1-6; TRBD1 aligns across 12 bases. The CDR3 consists of 16 residues. Germline CDR1 is SGHTA and CDR2 is FQGNSA. V was clipped by 2 bases and J by 9 bases; unmatched bases: 5.

This clone showed up just a few times. This chain joins TRBV19 and TRBJ1-1, with D unresolved. The CDR3 extends over 12 amino acids. V lost 1 base and J lost 4, with 4 bases in between. The germline gives CDR1 LNHDA, CDR2 SQIVND (reference sequence). The CDR3 DNA sequence: TGTGCCAGTAGTATAGGTGTCACTGAAGCTTTCTTT. This translates into CASSIGVTEAFF.

This chain connects TRBV9 to TRBJ1-5; no reliable D call. V dropped 1 base and J dropped 3 bases, with 17 bases sitting between them. Per the germline V gene, CDR1 is SGDLS and CDR2 is YYNGEE. The CDR3 runs 17 residues. The CDR3 DNA reads TGTGCCAGCAGCGTATCGTATCGGGCAGGACTCAATCAGCCCCAGCATTTT. It codes for CASSVSYRAGLNQPQHF.

The chain is built from TRBV11-2 and TRBJ2-1; TRBD1 might be the D (7 bases). Per the germline V gene, CDR1 is SGHAT and CDR2 is FQNNGV. Trimming removed 3 bases from V and 7 bases from J, with 10 bases in between. CDR3 length: 13 residues. The CDR3 spells CASSFPGGNEQFF. The DNA of the CDR3 is TGTGCCAGCAGCTTTCCAGGGGGGAATGAGCAGTTCTTC.

The chain combines TRBV11-2 with TRBJ1-4, with 9 bases identical to TRBD1. V shed 3 bases and J 0 bases; nucleotides not matched to a gene: 11. The germline V gene encodes CDR1 SGHAT and CDR2 FQNNGV. The CDR3 length is 19 residues. The CDR3 loop is CASSLDRGAPRATNEKLFF. As DNA, the CDR3 is TGTGCCAGCAGCTTGGACAGGGGTGCCCCTCGGGCAACTAATGAAAAACTGTTTTTT.

The rearrangement joins TRBV6-5 to TRBJ2-7, with D unresolved. From germline, CDR1 is MNHEY and CDR2 SVGAGI. The CDR3 sequence is 12 residues long. V was cut by 5 bases and J by 7 bases, with 12 bases left in between. The CDR3 reads CASSDLSREQYF. Written as DNA, the CDR3 is TGTGCCAGCAGTGACCTCAGTCGGGAGCAGTACTTC.

The chain couples TRBV30 to TRBJ1-6; D is uncertain. This CDR3 contains 13 residues. V was pared by 1 base and J by 9 bases, with 10 bases between. CDR1 GTSNPN and CDR2 SVGIG come from the germline V gene (reference sequence). The CDR3 reads CAWSETDGSPLHF. The CDR3 DNA sequence: TGTGCCTGGAGTGAAACGGACGGTTCACCCCTCCACTTT.

The chain couples TRBV5-1 to TRBJ2-3, with 13 bases identical to TRBD2. The CDR3 loop spans 19 amino acids. V lost 6 bases, J lost 1 base, and 14 bases stayed unmatched. The germline gives CDR1 SGHRS, CDR2 YFSETQ. The CDR3 loop is CASKQVGTSGVYRTDTQYF. The CDR3 coding sequence is TGCGCCAGCAAGCAAGTTGGGACTAGCGGGGTATACCGCACAGATACGCAGTATTTT.

The chain couples TRBV21-1 to TRBJ2-3; the tabulated D call, TRBD2, remains unverified against the DNA. TRBV21-1 is shown as a pseudogene. There are 16 residues in the CDR3. The CDR3 DNA sequence: TGTGCCAGCAGCAAAGTGGGGGGGGTTCCCACAGATACGCAGTATTTT. Translation: CASSKVGGVPTDTQYF.

The chain couples TRBV11-2 to TRBJ1-1; TRBD1 agrees at 7 bases. Germline assignment: CDR1 SGHAT and CDR2 FQNNGV. The CDR3 totals 15 residues. Losses at the gene ends were 5 bases for V and 0 bases for J; bases not matched to a gene: 6. The CDR3 here is CASSGTANMNTEAFF. The DNA for the CDR3 is TGTGCCAGCAGCGGGACAGCCAACATGAACACTGAAGCTTTCTTT.

The J gene is TRBJ1-5, the V gene TRBV19; D possibly corresponds to TRBD1 (6 bases). The CDR3 consists of 15 residues. V shed 3 bases and J shed 5 bases, with 14 bases lying between them. Germline V gene lookup returns CDR1 LNHDA and CDR2 SQIVND (reference sequence). CDR3 DNA: TGTGCCAGTAGTATGGAAGGGGGACCTGATCAGCCCCAGCATTTT. Its protein is CASSMEGGPDQPQHF.

V is TRBV27 and J is TRBJ1-5; the match to TRBD1 covers 9 bases. V shed 5 bases and J 7 bases; nucleotides not matched to a gene: 6. This CDR3 region has 14 residues. Looked up from germline, CDR1 is MNHEY and CDR2 is SMNVEV (reference sequence). This CDR3 reads CASSPGTGWQPQHF. CDR3 sequence (DNA): TGTGCCAGCAGTCCCGGGACAGGGTGGCAGCCCCAGCATTTT.

The chain combines TRBV27 with TRBJ2-2, with no clear D. This CDR3 comprises 12 residues. In germline, CDR1 is MNHEY, CDR2 SMNVEV (reference sequence). V was pared by 5 bases and J by 6 bases, with 7 bases between. The CDR3 is CASSTYSGELFF. CDR3 DNA sequence: TGTGCCAGCAGTACCTATTCCGGGGAGCTGTTTTTT.

This clone was counted only a few times. The J gene is TRBJ1-4, the V gene TRBV7-9, with D hard to call. This CDR3 region has 14 residues. V lost 6 bases and J lost 3, with 11 bases in between. The V gene's germline CDR1 is SEHNR and CDR2 FQNEAQ (reference sequence). The CDR3 is CASRYDGPNEKLFF. For the CDR3, the DNA is TGTGCCAGCAGATACGACGGACCTAATGAAAAACTGTTTTTT.